The 14 T cell receptor beta chains below come from one sample, sequenced in a study of beta chain features in type 1 diabetes. The whole isolated RNA underwent reverse transcription, so sequencing captured expressed TCRB transcripts. Generated by immunoSEQ multiplex PCR, the TCRdb table keeps only in-frame clones and is missing some. Of 330,000 or so clones listed, 15% to 20% are singletons. The source material was naive CD4+ T cells from blood. The receptors shown here come from a woman aged 18 to 35 in good health.

This chain uses TRBV11-2 with TRBJ1-4; TRBD1 matches at 10 bases. CDR1 SGHAT and CDR2 FQNNGV come from the germline V gene. V gave up 5 bases and J gave up 8 bases; unmatched junction bases: 5. The CDR3 extends over 14 amino acids. The CDR3 loop is CASSQGQGREKLFF. The CDR3 nucleotides are TGTGCCAGCAGCCAGGGACAGGGGCGCGAAAAACTGTTTTTT.

The chain is built from TRBV15 and TRBJ2-2, with 9 bases matching TRBD1. CDR3 size: 16 residues. Germline CDR1 LNHNV, CDR2 YYDKDF (reference sequence). V lost 3 bases, J lost 4 bases, and 6 bases stayed unmatched. CDR3: CATSSYRGRGTGELFF. CDR3 coding DNA: TGTGCCACCAGCAGTTACAGGGGGCGCGGCACCGGGGAGCTGTTTTTT.

The chain combines TRBV27 with TRBJ2-3; TRBD2 matches at 12 bases. This CDR3 region has 16 residues. J gave up 1 base and V 4 bases, and 3 bases lay outside the gene matches. Germline CDR1 and CDR2: MNHEY and SMNVEV (reference sequence). The CDR3 nucleotides read TGTGCCAGCAGTTCTCGGACTAGCGGGGGCACAGATACGCAGTATTTT. Translated: CASSSRTSGGTDTQYF.

This clone was recorded a few times. The gene calls are TRBV5-6 and TRBJ1-5; D remains ambiguous. The V gene's germline CDR1 is SGHDT and CDR2 YYEEEE. The V end was cut by 0 bases, the J end by 4 bases, with 8 bases between. This CDR3 region has 14 residues. The CDR3, as DNA: TGTGCCAGCAGCTTGGGTCAGGAAAATCAGCCCCAGCATTTT. This gives the protein CASSLGQENQPQHF.

This clone was picked up a small number of times. The chain couples TRBV12-5 to TRBJ2-6; perhaps TRBD1 as D (6 bases). Germline V lookup: CDR1 LGHNT, CDR2 FRNRAP. This CDR3 contains 17 residues. V was shortened by 5 bases and J by 3 bases, with 17 bases between the two germline ends. The CDR3 loop is CASGVLQGVFGANVLTF. CDR3 DNA: TGTGCTAGTGGTGTTTTACAGGGAGTATTTGGGGCCAACGTCCTGACTTTC.

About this clone: This sample also contains other DNA sequences that code for the same CDR3. The rearrangement joins TRBV5-1 to TRBJ2-7; 8 bases agree with TRBD1. V shed 3 bases and J 3 bases; nucleotides not matched to a gene: 5. The CDR3 covers 14 residues. Looked up from germline, CDR1 is SGHRS and CDR2 is YFSETQ. The CDR3 nucleotides are TGCGCCAGCAGCTCCGGGACAGGACTCTACGAGCAGTACTTC. Its protein is CASSSGTGLYEQYF.

This clone showed up just a few times. Germline and junction disagree at one end, which may indicate a read error. J is TRBJ2-1 and V is TRBV4-1; TRBD2 matches 9 bases. The CDR3 covers 12 residues. Germline V gene data show CDR1 as MGHRA and CDR2 as YSYEKL. The CDR3 here is CASSQGTSSPLF. As DNA, the CDR3 is TGCGCCAGCAGCCAGGGGACTAGCTCACCCCTCTTC.

V is TRBV4-3 and J is TRBJ1-2, with 7 bases aligning to TRBD1. The germline V gene has CDR1 LGHNA and CDR2 YSLEER. J was trimmed by 1 base and V by 4 bases; bases with no gene match: 9. The CDR3 length is 16 residues. The CDR3 region is CASSRFRDSFNYGYTF. In DNA form, the CDR3 reads TGCGCCAGCAGCCGCTTCCGGGACAGCTTTAACTATGGCTACACCTTC.

This clone was seen only a few times. CDR3 sequence: CASSLGRNQPQHF. In DNA, the CDR3 is TGCGCCAGCAGCTTGGGTCGGAATCAGCCCCAGCATTTT. The chain has TRBV5-1 and TRBJ1-5, with unresolved D. The germline V and J ends were trimmed by 0 bases and 4 bases, with 5 bases remaining between them. CDR3 length equals 13 residues. Germline-derived CDR1 and CDR2 are SGHRS and YFSETQ. The full variable domain, completed using reference TRBV5-1 and TRBJ1-5, is KAGVTQTPRYLIKTRGQQVTLSCSPISGHRSVSWYQQTPGQGLQFLFEYFSETQRNKGNFPGRFSGRQFSNSRSEMNVSTLELGDSALYLCASSLGRNQPQHFGDGTRLSIL.

This clone was seen a few times. The rearrangement uses TRBV4-1 and TRBJ1-4, with TRBD1 matching over 9 bases. This CDR3 has 18 residues. Germline loops: CDR1 MGHRA, CDR2 YSYEKL. The ends lost 4 bases at V and 0 bases at J; junction bases unmatched: 9. The CDR3 nucleotides read TGCGCCAGCAGCCGCAATAGGGACAGGGCAGCAACTAATGAAAAACTGTTTTTT. This codes for CASSRNRDRAATNEKLFF.

There are a few counts of this clone. The J gene is TRBJ2-5, the V gene TRBV14; D possibly corresponds to TRBD1 (6 bases). This CDR3 is built from 13 residues. Germline V gene lookup returns CDR1 SGHDN and CDR2 FVKESK. Trimming took 2 bases from V and 4 from J, leaving 8 bases between them. CDR3 nucleotides: TGTGCCAGCAGCCAACAGGGGCGAGAGACCCAGTACTTC. Amino acids: CASSQQGRETQYF.

J is TRBJ2-5 and V is TRBV6-5; D possibly corresponds to TRBD2 (6 bases). V was cut by 6 bases and J by 7 bases, with 15 bases left in between. This CDR3 spans 13 amino acids. The germline gives CDR1 MNHEY, CDR2 SVGAGI. The CDR3 DNA reads as TGTGCCAGCAGCCTCGAGCAGGGAGGGACCCAGTACTTC. Translation: CASSLEQGGTQYF.

The chain combines TRBV6-1 with TRBJ1-5; no reliable D call. Germline CDR1 and CDR2: MNHNS and SASEGT. The CDR3 extends over 13 amino acids. V was cut by 4 bases and J by 5 bases, with 9 bases left in between. This chain's CDR3 is CASSVTAYQPQHF. Here the CDR3 DNA reads TGTGCCAGCAGTGTAACCGCGTATCAGCCCCAGCATTTT.

V is TRBV14 and J is TRBJ1-2, with a tentative D call TRBD1 (5 bases). CDR3 size: 13 residues. Per the germline V gene, CDR1 is SGHDN and CDR2 is FVKESK. The germline V and J ends were trimmed by 5 bases and 5 bases, with 12 bases remaining between them. CDR3 sequence: CASSTGTGYGYTF. In DNA, the CDR3 is TGTGCCAGCAGCACGGGGACTGGGTATGGCTACACCTTC.